The rows below give T cell receptor beta chains drawn from one sample of a study of shared clonotypes between healthy human individuals. Method: immunoSEQ multiplex PCR; TCRdb's copy keeps in-frame clones and lacks some. The sample lists around 1,000,000 clones; approximately 80% were seen once. Sequences were obtained from memory CD4+ T cells from PBMCs. Receptors originate from a man younger than 35 in good health. Some clones in this sample may be carry-over from other donors' samples. CDR3s include the opening cysteine and the closing phenylalanine or tryptophan. Each record gives: D gene, V gene, clone size, J gene, CDR3 DNA, CDR3 protein. The D gene is left open where the match is weak. Not all rows give a size; the values are once, few, many and, for expanded clones, a class.

d_gene: TRBD1
v_gene: TRBV7-9
abundance: .
j_gene: TRBJ1-3
CDR3nt: TGTGCCAGCAGCCTGTGGGACAGTCTGTCTGGAAACACCATATATTTT
CDR3aa: CASSLWDSLSGNTIYF

d_gene: .
v_gene: TRBV5-4
abundance: .
j_gene: TRBJ1-5
CDR3nt: TGTGCCAGCAGCTTGATACCGGTGGTAAGGCATTTT
CDR3aa: CASSLIPVVRHF

d_gene: .
v_gene: TRBV18
abundance: .
j_gene: TRBJ1-2
CDR3nt: TGTGCCAGCTCACAGGTTATCTCTAACTATGGCTACACCTTC
CDR3aa: CASSQVISNYGYTF

d_gene: .
v_gene: TRBV6-1
abundance: .
j_gene: TRBJ2-5
CDR3nt: TGTGCCAGCAGTGAACTCCCACTTGGCGGCGCTCAAGAGACCCAGTACTTC
CDR3aa: CASSELPLGGAQETQYF

d_gene: .
v_gene: TRBV5-1
abundance: few
j_gene: TRBJ1-1
CDR3nt: TGCGCCAGCAGCTTGGCCGGGACGGCGAACACTGAAGCTTTCTTT
CDR3aa: CASSLAGTANTEAFF

d_gene: TRBD1
v_gene: TRBV7-3
abundance: .
j_gene: TRBJ2-5
CDR3nt: TGTGCCAGCAGTTCCCGGGACAGGGGGCTTGGGACCCAGTACTTC
CDR3aa: CASSSRDRGLGTQYF

d_gene: .
v_gene: TRBV30
abundance: few
j_gene: TRBJ1-5
CDR3nt: TGTGCCTGGAGTAGGGCTGGCAATCAGCCCCAGCATTTT
CDR3aa: CAWSRAGNQPQHF

d_gene: TRBD1
v_gene: TRBV28
abundance: once
j_gene: TRBJ1-1
CDR3nt: TGTGCCAGCAGTGACAGGGCGGGCGTAGAGACTGAAGCTTTCTTT
CDR3aa: CASSDRAGVETEAFF

d_gene: .
v_gene: TRBV5-1
abundance: .
j_gene: TRBJ2-7
CDR3nt: TGCGCCAGCAGCTTGTTTTCCCCCAGCGGAGCCTACGAGCAGTACTTC
CDR3aa: CASSLFSPSGAYEQYF

d_gene: .
v_gene: TRBV18
abundance: .
j_gene: TRBJ2-1
CDR3nt: TGTGCCAGCTCACCACAGGGTAGCTCCTACAATGAGCAGTTCTTC
CDR3aa: CASSPQGSSYNEQFF

d_gene: TRBD1
v_gene: TRBV5-1
abundance: .
j_gene: TRBJ1-4
CDR3nt: TGCGCCAGCAGCTTAGTAGGGACAGGTCCGGAAAAACTGTTTTTT
CDR3aa: CASSLVGTGPEKLFF

d_gene: TRBD1
v_gene: TRBV18
abundance: .
j_gene: TRBJ1-1
CDR3nt: TGTGCCAGCTCACTAGGACAGGGGATTAATCCTGAAGCTTTCTTT
CDR3aa: CASSLGQGINPEAFF

d_gene: .
v_gene: TRBV9
abundance: .
j_gene: TRBJ2-5
CDR3nt: TGTGCCAGCAGCGTAGCGGGCGGACCGAAAGAGACCCAGTACTTC
CDR3aa: CASSVAGGPKETQYF

d_gene: .
v_gene: TRBV14
abundance: .
j_gene: TRBJ1-2
CDR3nt: TGTGCCAGCAGCCAAGATAGCACGCCTAACTATGGCTACACCTTC
CDR3aa: CASSQDSTPNYGYTF

d_gene: .
v_gene: TRBV27
abundance: .
j_gene: TRBJ2-7
CDR3nt: TGTGCCAGCAGTTTACCGCCCTTCAGGAGTTCCTACGAGCAGTACTTC
CDR3aa: CASSLPPFRSSYEQYF

d_gene: .
v_gene: TRBV28
abundance: .
j_gene: TRBJ1-1
CDR3nt: TGTGCCAGCAGTTCGTGGGGAACGGAAGCTTTCTTT
CDR3aa: CASSSWGTEAFF

d_gene: .
v_gene: TRBV11-3
abundance: .
j_gene: TRBJ2-2
CDR3nt: TGTGCCAGCAGCTTAGGGTCAACCGGGGAGCTGTTTTTT
CDR3aa: CASSLGSTGELFF

d_gene: .
v_gene: TRBV6-5
abundance: .
j_gene: TRBJ2-6
CDR3nt: TGTGCCAGCAGTTACTTAGCCTCTGGGGCCAACGTCCTGACTTTC
CDR3aa: CASSYLASGANVLTF

d_gene: .
v_gene: TRBV7-3
abundance: .
j_gene: TRBJ2-1
CDR3nt: TGTGCCAGCAGCTCCAACCCGAACTCCTACAATGAGCAGTTCTTC
CDR3aa: CASSSNPNSYNEQFF

d_gene: .
v_gene: TRBV7-9
abundance: .
j_gene: TRBJ1-1
CDR3nt: TGTGCCAGCAGCCCCGGGGTGGGGCACCAAGCTTTCTTT
CDR3aa: CASSPGVGHQAFF

d_gene: TRBD2
v_gene: TRBV27
abundance: .
j_gene: TRBJ2-7
CDR3nt: TGTGCCAGCGGCCGGGAGGGCCGCTACGAGCAGTACTTC
CDR3aa: CASGREGRYEQYF

d_gene: .
v_gene: TRBV4-1
abundance: many
j_gene: TRBJ2-3
CDR3nt: TGCGCCAGCAGCCAAGTGGTAGATACGCAGTATTTT
CDR3aa: CASSQVVDTQYF